One and the same sample provided the 31 T cell receptor beta chains below, sequenced in a study of shared clonotypes between healthy human individuals. Sequencing was performed with immunoSEQ multiplex PCR; in TCRdb, only in-frame clones are kept and a portion is missing. The sample lists over 700,000 clones; just under 75% were seen once. Input material: memory CD4+ T cells sorted from blood. Subset described: CD45RA-negative fraction. These receptors were taken from a woman aged 25 to 39 in good health.

The rearrangement uses TRBV28 and TRBJ1-6; D ambiguous. V shed 6 bases and J shed 7 bases, with 4 bases lying between them. CDR3 length: 11 amino acids. From germline, CDR1 is MDHEN and CDR2 SYDVKM. CDR3 region: CASRENSPLHF. The DNA of the CDR3 is TGTGCCAGCAGGGAGAATTCACCCCTCCACTTT. The whole variable domain, filled in from reference TRBV28 and TRBJ1-6, reads DVKVTQSSRYLVKRTGEKVFLECVQDMDHENMFWYRQDPGLGLRLIYFSYDVKMKEKGDIPEGYSVSREKKERFSLILESASTNQTSMYLCASRENSPLHFGNGTRLTVT.

The chain employs TRBV6-6 and TRBJ2-7; 9 bases are shared with TRBD2. The germline gives CDR1 MNHNY, CDR2 SVGAGI (reference sequence). The CDR3 has 15 amino acids. J gave up 5 bases and V 7 bases, and 12 bases lay outside the gene matches. CDR3 region: CASNRQAGGGHEQYF. Written as DNA, the CDR3 is TGTGCCAGCAACCGGCAAGCGGGAGGAGGTCACGAGCAGTACTTC.

This chain links TRBV5-1 with TRBJ2-3; 15 bases line up with TRBD2. Trimming at V came to 5 bases and at J to 6 bases, leaving 4 bases not matched to a gene. The CDR3 extends over 15 amino acids. Germline V gene sequence: CDR1 SGHRS, CDR2 YFSETQ. The CDR3 nucleotides are TGCGCCAGCAGACCCGGGACTAGCGGGGGGGATACGCAGTATTTT. It translates to CASRPGTSGGDTQYF.

This clone was counted at least ten times. V gene TRBV15 combines with J gene TRBJ2-1; 14 bases match TRBD2. The trim removed 5 bases at V and 9 bases at J, leaving 6 bases unmatched. From germline, CDR1 is LNHNV and CDR2 YYDKDF (reference sequence). The CDR3 runs to 15 residues. The CDR3 spells CATSGGLAGALEQFF. CDR3 nucleotide sequence: TGTGCCACCAGCGGGGGACTAGCGGGAGCTCTTGAGCAGTTCTTC.

The V and J genes are TRBV5-1 and TRBJ2-5; D may be TRBD1 (6 bases). Germline V lookup: CDR1 SGHRS, CDR2 YFSETQ. This CDR3 spans 14 amino acids. V lost 7 bases to trimming and J lost 5 bases, with 18 bases between them. CDR3: CASGPGHMEETQYF. The CDR3 nucleotides read TGCGCCAGCGGGCCGGGACACATGGAGGAGACCCAGTACTTC.

CDR3 sequence reads: CASTSVLGTASYEQYF. In DNA form, the CDR3 reads TGTGCCAGCACATCCGTCTTAGGGACAGCCTCCTACGAGCAGTACTTC. The rearrangement uses TRBV7-8 and TRBJ2-7, with TRBD1 identical over 7 bases. J lost 0 bases, V lost 7 bases, and 12 bases had no gene match. This CDR3 comprises 16 residues. CDR1 and CDR2 (germline): SGHVS, FQNEAQ. The full variable domain, with the rest looked up from reference TRBV7-8 and TRBJ2-7, is GAGVSQSPRYKVAKRGQDVALRCDPISGHVSLFWYQQALGQGPEFLTYFQNEAQLDKSGLPSDRFFAERPEGSVSTLKIQRTQQEDSAVYLCASTSVLGTASYEQYFGPGTRLTVT.

The chain links TRBV4-1 to TRBJ2-7, with 8 bases aligning to TRBD1. V shed 5 bases, J shed 2 bases, and the junction held 5 bases outside the gene matches. This CDR3 spans 14 amino acids. Germline CDR1 MGHRA, CDR2 YSYEKL. In DNA, the CDR3 is TGCGCCAGCAGCACACCGGGACAGGCCTACGAGCAGTACTTC. Translated: CASSTPGQAYEQYF.

As for this clone: The sample contains more than one DNA sequence encoding this CDR3. The chain recombines TRBV27 with TRBJ2-5; D is perhaps TRBD1 (5 bases). The V end lost 3 bases, the J end lost 3 bases, and 8 bases lay between the germline ends. Germline V lookup: CDR1 MNHEY, CDR2 SMNVEV (reference sequence). The CDR3 consists of 13 residues. The CDR3 coding sequence is TGTGCCAGCAGTTTCGCCAGGGAAGAGACCCAGTACTTC. It yields the protein CASSFAREETQYF.

The V gene is TRBV5-4, the J gene TRBJ2-5; D may correspond to TRBD1 or TRBD2 (5 bases each). The J call may be mistaken, given a closer DNA end match to TRBJ2-7. This CDR3 has 12 amino acids. The germline CDR1 and CDR2 sequences are SGHNT and YYREEE (reference sequence). DNA of the CDR3: TGTGCCAGCAGCTGGGACGCGGCCGAGCAGTACTTC. The encoded protein is CASSWDAAEQYF.

The J gene is TRBJ2-7, the V gene TRBV5-6; no reliable D call. Trimming took off 0 bases at V and 0 bases at J, with 7 bases between the two ends. Germline values: CDR1 SGHDT, CDR2 YYEEEE. CDR3 length: 14 amino acids. CDR3 coding DNA: TGTGCCAGCAGCTTGGGCTTTAGCTCCTACGAGCAGTACTTC. Protein product: CASSLGFSSYEQYF. Drawing the rest from reference TRBV5-6 and TRBJ2-7, the complete variable domain is DAGVTQSPTHLIKTRGQQVTLRCSPKSGHDTVSWYQQALGQGPQFIFQYYEEEERQRGNFPDRFSGHQFPNYSSELNVNALLLGDSALYLCASSLGFSSYEQYFGPGTRLTVT.

The table lists this clone with many counts. The chain combines TRBV6-1 with TRBJ2-6; tentative D call: TRBD1 (5 bases). The CDR3 extends over 15 amino acids. V was shortened by 5 bases and J by 0 bases, with 8 bases between the two germline ends. Germline CDR1 and CDR2: MNHNS and SASEGT. The CDR3 loop reads CASSQDSSGANVLTF. Written as DNA, the CDR3 is TGTGCCAGCAGTCAAGACAGCTCTGGGGCCAACGTCCTGACTTTC.

This chain uses TRBV21-1 with TRBJ1-3. TRBV21-1 constitutes a pseudogene. The CDR3 totals 16 residues. CDR3: CASTRGEGPFGNTIYF. In DNA, the CDR3 is TGTGCCAGCACCCGTGGGGAGGGTCCTTTCGGAAACACCATATATTTT.

A single count supports this clone. The chain employs TRBV7-2 and TRBJ2-7; TRBD2 is a possible D gene (6 bases). Germline V gives CDR1 SGHTA, CDR2 FQGNSA. V gave up 3 bases and J gave up 7 bases, with 10 bases separating them. This CDR3 is 12 amino acids long. CDR3 in DNA: TGTGCCAGCAGCTTTAGCGGTCTGGAGCAGTACTTC. Translation gives CASSFSGLEQYF.

In this sample, this clone turned up a few times. The chain links TRBV7-8 to TRBJ2-5, with TRBD2 identical over 8 bases. From germline, CDR1 is SGHVS and CDR2 FQNEAQ. The CDR3 sequence is 15 residues long. Germline trimming cut 5 bases from V and 7 bases from J; bases unmatched to any gene: 12. In nucleotides, the CDR3 is TGTGCCAGCAGCGTGACTAGCGCCTCCTCGGGGACCCAGTACTTC. Translated, it gives CASSVTSASSGTQYF.

This chain uses TRBV5-1 with TRBJ2-3; D remains unclear. The CDR3 covers 14 residues. Trimming took off 0 bases at V and 6 bases at J, with 11 bases between the two ends. The germline V gene has CDR1 SGHRS and CDR2 YFSETQ. The CDR3: CASSLADVQDTQYF. The CDR3 DNA is TGCGCCAGCAGCTTGGCGGACGTCCAGGATACGCAGTATTTT.

This chain connects TRBV9 to TRBJ1-2; 7 nucleotides line up with TRBD1. The ends lost 4 bases at V and 10 bases at J; junction bases unmatched: 13. Germline CDR1 reads SGDLS; CDR2 reads YYNGEE. This CDR3 is 14 amino acids long. CDR3 residues: CASSPLGQTHTYTF. DNA of the CDR3: TGTGCCAGCAGCCCGCTGGGACAGACCCATACCTACACCTTC.

The rearrangement links TRBV19 to TRBJ2-2; perhaps D is TRBD1 or TRBD2 (6 bases each). The germline gives CDR1 LNHDA, CDR2 SQIVND (reference sequence). Trimming removed 7 bases at V and 3 bases at J, with 21 bases between. This CDR3 has 17 residues. In nucleotides, the CDR3 is TGTGCCAGTACGAGGGGGACTCACCGAACCGACACCGGGGAGCTGTTTTTT. Translating it yields CASTRGTHRTDTGELFF.

This chain links TRBV7-9 with TRBJ2-1; TRBD1 matches 7 bases. The germline gives CDR1 SEHNR, CDR2 FQNEAQ (reference sequence). There are 16 residues in the CDR3. Trimming removed 5 bases from V and 0 bases from J; junction bases left unmatched: 7. CDR3 residues: CASSRLGQDSYNEQFF. The CDR3 DNA sequence: TGTGCCAGCAGCCGGCTAGGACAGGACTCCTACAATGAGCAGTTCTTC.

CDR3 nucleotides: TGTGCCAGCAGCTTGGCCGGGGAAGGAAACACCATATATTTT. Protein sequence: CASSLAGEGNTIYF. The chain is built from TRBV5-5 and TRBJ1-3; D remains unclear. Germline V gene sequence: CDR1 SGHKS, CDR2 YYEKEE (reference sequence). The CDR3 length is 14 residues. V dropped 0 bases and J dropped 4 bases, with 8 bases sitting between them.

The genes are TRBV28 and TRBJ2-5, with 12 positions matching TRBD2. With the DNA end fitting TRBJ2-7 better, the J assignment may be wrong. There are 18 residues in the CDR3. The germline V gene has CDR1 MDHEN and CDR2 SYDVKM. CDR3 in DNA: TGTGCCAGCAATGAGGTGAGGGCTAGCGGGAGGGCCTTATACGAGCAGTACTTC. Its protein product is CASNEVRASGRALYEQYF.

This clone has more than one count but fewer than ten. The gene calls are TRBV21-1 and TRBJ1-2; the table's D gene call, TRBD1, was not cross checked with the DNA. TRBV21-1 is labeled a pseudogene. This CDR3 region has 15 residues. The CDR3 region is CASSKARVRDYGYTF. CDR3 nucleotide sequence: TGTGCCAGCAGCAAAGCCAGGGTACGGGACTATGGCTACACCTTC.

This clone showed up just a few times. V is TRBV7-9 and J is TRBJ1-6; D unclear. Germline V gene lookup returns CDR1 SEHNR and CDR2 FQNEAQ (reference sequence). The CDR3 is made up of 12 amino acids. V lost 3 bases, J lost 10 bases, and 7 bases lay in between. The CDR3 nucleotides read TGTGCCAGCAGCTTCCCGCCCTCACCCCTCCACTTT. Encoded protein: CASSFPPSPLHF.

The DNA for the CDR3 is TGTGCCAGCAGCTTATCATTTGATTCACCCCTCCACTTT. This encodes CASSLSFDSPLHF. The V gene is TRBV7-3, the J gene TRBJ1-6, with no clear D. Germline CDR1 SGHTA, CDR2 FQGTGA. V lost 2 bases, J lost 8 bases, and 7 bases lay in between. The CDR3 consists of 13 residues.

This sequence joins TRBV11-2 and TRBJ2-2; a weak D match, TRBD2 (5 bases). The germline V and J ends were trimmed by 1 base and 7 bases, with 19 bases remaining between them. Germline CDR1 SGHAT, CDR2 FQNNGV. The CDR3 is made up of 17 amino acids. CDR3 sequence: CASSLVRPGLPDGELFF. The CDR3 DNA sequence: TGTGCCAGCAGCTTAGTTCGGCCGGGGTTACCCGACGGGGAGCTGTTTTTT.

This chain links TRBV4-1 with TRBJ2-1; TRBD2 might be the D (6 bases). Trimming removed 1 base from V and 6 bases from J, with 19 bases in between. The CDR3 has 17 amino acids. Germline values: CDR1 MGHRA, CDR2 YSYEKL. The CDR3 region is CASSQVGSGKGGNEQFF. The DNA of the CDR3 is TGCGCCAGCAGCCAAGTCGGTAGCGGAAAGGGAGGCAATGAGCAGTTCTTC.

The chain has TRBV6-5 and TRBJ1-5, with D perhaps TRBD1 (5 bases). V was pared by 7 bases and J by 2 bases, with 12 bases between. The length of the CDR3 is 14 residues. Germline V lookup: CDR1 MNHEY, CDR2 SVGAGI. The CDR3, as DNA: TGTGCCAGCACCCTCGGGGGGGGCAATCAGCCCCAGCATTTT. Translating gives CASTLGGGNQPQHF.

The J gene is TRBJ2-2, the V gene TRBV2; no clear D. The CDR3 runs to 15 residues. Germline CDR1 and CDR2: SNHLY and FYNNEI. Trimming cost V 5 bases and J 0 bases, with 10 bases left between them. The CDR3: CASSQDGANTGELFF. The CDR3 coding sequence is TGTGCCAGCAGTCAGGACGGAGCGAACACCGGGGAGCTGTTTTTT.

This chain connects TRBV5-1 to TRBJ2-1, with TRBD2 identical over 10 bases. Germline V gives CDR1 SGHRS, CDR2 YFSETQ. The CDR3 is 16 residues long. The V gene end was trimmed by 5 bases and the J gene end by 5 bases; junction bases not matched to a gene: 10. The DNA of the CDR3 is TGCGCCAGCAGTATTGTCGGGACTAGCGACAACAATGAGCAGTTCTTC. Its protein product is CASSIVGTSDNNEQFF.

The V and J genes are TRBV29-1 and TRBJ2-3, with D unclear. The germline V gene has CDR1 SQVTM and CDR2 ANQGSEA. V was cut by 4 bases and J by 2 bases, with 13 bases left in between. This CDR3 is 14 amino acids long. The CDR3 loop is CSVAPGTDTDTQYF. The CDR3 nucleotides are TGCAGCGTTGCTCCGGGCACCGACACAGATACGCAGTATTTT.

This clone was found once. The chain has TRBV6-6 and TRBJ1-5; 8 nucleotides agree with TRBD1. Germline V gives CDR1 MNHNY, CDR2 SVGAGI (reference sequence). This CDR3 contains 15 residues. Germline trimming cut 7 bases from V and 1 base from J; bases unmatched to any gene: 6. The DNA of the CDR3 is TGTGCCAGCAAGCTACAGGGGGTCAGCAATCAGCCCCAGCATTTT. This encodes CASKLQGVSNQPQHF.

This clone was picked up a small number of times. The V gene is TRBV25-1, the J gene TRBJ2-1; 7 bases map to TRBD2. This CDR3 comprises 15 residues. In germline, CDR1 is MGHDK, CDR2 SYGVNS. The ends lost 5 bases at V and 5 bases at J; junction bases unmatched: 9. CDR3 sequence (DNA): TGTGCCAGCAGTTCCTCGGGACTACTGAACAATGAGCAGTTCTTC. Its protein is CASSSSGLLNNEQFF.